This TCR beta chain was captured by sequencing in a study of blood T cell repertoires in COVID-19. Clones were read by immunoSEQ multiplex PCR, and TCRdb kept only the in-frame ones, dropping some. Among roughly 280,000 clones listed, around 91% were seen once. This clone was recorded once. Assignment of participants to cohorts was predicated upon participant-reported clinical history. Losses at the gene ends were 3 bases for V and 4 bases for J; bases not matched to a gene: 5. The V gene's germline CDR1 is SGDLS and CDR2 YYNGEE. CDR3 length: 15 amino acids. The sequenced material came from PBMCs or T cells enriched from blood (not recorded which). The TCR sequence derives from a woman aged 18-29 years who had recovered from COVID-19. The genes are TRBV9 and TRBJ2-4; 9 bases line up with TRBD1. The DNA for the CDR3 is TGTGCCAGCAGCGGGTTGGGACAGGGTAAAAACATTCAGTACTTC. Its protein product is CASSGLGQGKNIQYF. Based on the CDR3 plus reference TRBV9 and TRBJ2-4, the full variable domain is DSGVTQTPKHLITATGQRVTLRCSPRSGDLSVYWYQQSLDQGLQFLIQYYNGEERAKGNILERFSAQQFPDLHSELNLSSLELGDSALYFCASSGLGQGKNIQYFGAGTRLSVL.